These T cell receptor beta chains were read from a single sample in a study of cytomegalovirus exposure and HLA in healthy donors. Produced via immunoSEQ multiplex PCR; TCRdb's table is partial and in-frame only. This sample has about 85,000 clones, with 80% found just once. The specimen was PBMCs. The source of these receptors is a woman aged 50 to 60 in good health and CMV-seropositive. The CDR3 runs from the conserved cysteine through the conserved F or W. Each record gives: CDR3 DNA, CDR3 protein, clone size, V gene, D gene, J gene. The D gene is left open where the match is weak. The size of a clone is reported for some rows only, either as once, few or many, or as a class for expanded clones.

TGCGCCAGCAGCCAACAACCCGGACAGGGGGTTGGGAACACTGAAGCTTTCTTT | CASSQQPGQGVGNTEAFF | once | TRBV4-1 | TRBD1 | TRBJ1-1
TGTGCCAGCAGCCCGAACGGGCAAGAGACCCAGTACTTC | CASSPNGQETQYF | . | TRBV7-3 | . | TRBJ2-5
TGTGCCAGCAGCTTAGAAGGGAGCACCATATATTTT | CASSLEGSTIYF | . | TRBV13 | . | TRBJ1-3
TGTGCCAGCAGCTTACCCGATCAGCCCCAGCATTTT | CASSLPDQPQHF | . | TRBV7-2 | . | TRBJ1-5
TGTGCCAGCAGCTTAGAAGCAGGAGATACGCAGTATTTT | CASSLEAGDTQYF | . | TRBV7-9 | . | TRBJ2-3
TGTGCCAGTAGTATGGGACTAGCGGGTCCCCCCTCGGGAGCCAAAAACATTCAGTACTTC | CASSMGLAGPPSGAKNIQYF | . | TRBV19 | TRBD2 | TRBJ2-4
TGTGCCAGCAGCTCTCCCTGGACGGGGGTAGATGAGCAGTTCTTC | CASSSPWTGVDEQFF | few | TRBV5-4 | . | TRBJ2-1
TGTGCCAGCACCCTAAAAGGGGGGGGCCGAAAAAACATTCAGTACTTC | CASTLKGGGRKNIQYF | . | TRBV2 | . | TRBJ2-4
TGTGCCAGCAGCAAGCCGGGACACCGTTCTGCAGGGGCCAACGTCCTGACTTTC | CASSKPGHRSAGANVLTF | . | TRBV21-1 | . | TRBJ2-6
TGTGCCAGCAGCGTAGCCCAGGGGAGTGGAAACACCATATATTTT | CASSVAQGSGNTIYF | once | TRBV9 | . | TRBJ1-3
TGTGCCAGCAGTTTATTAGCGGGTGAGGGTACGCAGTATTTT | CASSLLAGEGTQYF | . | TRBV27 | TRBD2 | TRBJ2-3
TGCAGCGTTGAAGATCAACAGGGCACCTACGAGCAGTACTTC | CSVEDQQGTYEQYF | . | TRBV29-1 | . | TRBJ2-7
TGCGCCAGCAGCTTCGGGGGATCTAGCACAGATACGCAGTATTTT | CASSFGGSSTDTQYF | . | TRBV5-1 | . | TRBJ2-3
TGTGCCAGCAGTTTAGTAGGGGCCTACAATGAGCAGTTCTTC | CASSLVGAYNEQFF | . | TRBV27 | . | TRBJ2-1
TGTGCCAGTAGTATATCGGGTCGGAAGAACACTGAAGCTTTCTTT | CASSISGRKNTEAFF | . | TRBV19 | . | TRBJ1-1
TGTGCCAGCAGTGGAGGGACTAGCGGAAACAATGAGCAGTTCTTC | CASSGGTSGNNEQFF | . | TRBV6-1 | TRBD2 | TRBJ2-1
TGTGCCAGCAGCGGGGGCAGCGCGCGACCCACAGATACGCAGTATTTT | CASSGGSARPTDTQYF | once | TRBV11-3 | . | TRBJ2-3
TGTGCCAGCAGCTTGGGCTGGGGAGGGACCGGGGAGCTGTTTTTT | CASSLGWGGTGELFF | . | TRBV27 | TRBD2 | TRBJ2-2
TGTGCCAGCAGCTTCGACTTCCGAGGGGGAGGGATGGGTACGGGGTTTTTT | CASSFDFRGGGMGTGFF | . | TRBV5-5 | . | TRBJ1-4
TGTGCCAGCAGTTACTGGGCAGGGGGCCACACTGAAGCTTTCTTT | CASSYWAGGHTEAFF | . | TRBV6-5 | TRBD1 | TRBJ1-1
TGTGCCAGCAGCAGACACAGGGGTACGTTCTTC | CASSRHRGTFF | . | TRBV6-1 | TRBD1 | TRBJ2-1
TGCGCCAGCAGCCAAACTTCTCAGGGGTTGTTTGAGACCCAGTACTTC | CASSQTSQGLFETQYF | . | TRBV4-1 | . | TRBJ2-5
TGTGCCAGCAGCTCGTACAGAACGACTGAAGCTTTCTTT | CASSSYRTTEAFF | . | TRBV7-3 | . | TRBJ1-1
TGTGCCTGGAGTATTCGGGAAACAGATACGCAGTATTTT | CAWSIRETDTQYF | . | TRBV30 | . | TRBJ2-3
TGTGCCAGCACCTTTGGACAGGGGGCCGGGGAGACCCAGTACTTC | CASTFGQGAGETQYF | once | TRBV2 | TRBD1 | TRBJ2-5
TGTGCCAGCAGTGATAGTTACTCAGAGACCCAGTACTTC | CASSDSYSETQYF | . | TRBV25-1 | . | TRBJ2-5
TGTGCCAGCAGTGATATCTGGCTCGGGGAGCAGTTCTTC | CASSDIWLGEQFF | few | TRBV2 | . | TRBJ2-1
TGTGCCAGCAGCTCCCTCGGACACCCCATTTTT | CASSSLGHPIF | . | TRBV7-9 | . | TRBJ2-3
TGTGCCAGCAGCTATACTCCTGACAGGGGCACTGAAGCTTTCTTT | CASSYTPDRGTEAFF | once | TRBV11-3 | TRBD1 | TRBJ1-1
TGTGCCACCAGCAGAGATCGACTAGCGGGAGGGAACAATGAGCAGTTCTTC | CATSRDRLAGGNNEQFF | . | TRBV15 | TRBD2 | TRBJ2-1
TGTGCCAGCAGCTTCCTCACCGGGACCCAGTACTTC | CASSFLTGTQYF | . | TRBV11-2 | . | TRBJ2-5
TGTGCCTGGAGTGTTTCGGGAGATGGCTACACCTTC | CAWSVSGDGYTF | . | TRBV30 | . | TRBJ1-2
TGTGCCACCAACGGGGAGCGGGGGTACAATGAGCAGTTCTTC | CATNGERGYNEQFF | . | TRBV15 | TRBD2 | TRBJ2-1
TGTGCCAGTAGTAGCGGAGACTCCTACGAGCAGTACTTC | CASSSGDSYEQYF | . | TRBV19 | . | TRBJ2-7
TGTGCCAGCAGCAATAGCGGGAGCCGCACAGATACGCAGTATTTT | CASSNSGSRTDTQYF | few | TRBV7-3 | TRBD2 | TRBJ2-3
TGTGCCACCCGTACAGGTTTGGCTGGAAACACCATATATTTT | CATRTGLAGNTIYF | . | TRBV6-5 | . | TRBJ1-3
TGTGCCATCAGTGAGTCTAGGGGGTATGGCTACACCTTC | CAISESRGYGYTF | few | TRBV10-3 | . | TRBJ1-2
TGTGCCAGCAGCTTTGGACAGGGGCCCTACAATGAGCAGTTCTTC | CASSFGQGPYNEQFF | . | TRBV7-9 | TRBD1 | TRBJ2-1
TGTGCCAGCAGTGCTGCGAGTAGCTCCTACAATGAGCAGTTCTTC | CASSAASSSYNEQFF | . | TRBV6-4 | . | TRBJ2-1